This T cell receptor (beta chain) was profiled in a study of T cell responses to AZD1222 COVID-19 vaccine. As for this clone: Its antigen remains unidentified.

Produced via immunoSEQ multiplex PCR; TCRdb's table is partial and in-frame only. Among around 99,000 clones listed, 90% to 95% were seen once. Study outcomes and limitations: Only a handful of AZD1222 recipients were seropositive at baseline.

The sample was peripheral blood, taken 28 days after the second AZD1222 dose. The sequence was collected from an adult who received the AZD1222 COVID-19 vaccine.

CDR3 nucleotides: TGCGCCAGCAGCTTGTATACCGGGACAGGAGCCTACGAGCAGTACTTC. Translation gives CASSLYTGTGAYEQYF. This chain joins TRBV5-1 and TRBJ2-7, with TRBD1 matching over 8 bases. The CDR3 is 16 residues long. J lost 2 bases, V lost 1 base, and 8 bases had no gene match. Germline loops: CDR1 SGHRS, CDR2 YFSETQ.